This TCR beta chain was documented in a study of blood T cells in healthy people across ages. General study findings and limits: Without sorted subsets, naive and antigen-experienced compartments could not be conclusively compared. Per million T cells, TCR beta diversity dropped about linearly as age rose.

Total RNA, at least 5 micrograms per sample, was extracted from PBMCs. Sample-barcoded 5' priming and a J-beta primer mix drove a second PCR of about 6 to 11 cycles. TCRdb reprocessed the 5' RACE reads via MiXCR and lists one record per CDR3 protein. The table has 1.5 million or so distinct CDR3 sequences, roughly 40% seen once. Turning to this clonotype: Antigen unknown.

From germline, CDR1 is MNHEY and CDR2 SMNVEV (reference sequence). The ends were cut back, 4 bases at V and 2 bases at J, with 10 bases in the middle. The length of the CDR3 is 14 residues. The TCR comes from a woman aged 18-29 years in good health. The sample taken for sequencing was blood. V and J are TRBV27 and TRBJ2-3, with D unresolved. The CDR3 loop is CASSYQEPTDTQYF. The CDR3, as DNA: TGTGCCAGCAGTTATCAGGAACCCACAGATACGCAGTATTTT.